This entry concerns a single T cell receptor beta chain. Its matching antigen is unknown. Per the germline V gene, CDR1 is DFQATT and CDR2 is SNEGSKA (reference sequence). The CDR3 sequence is 15 residues long. Trimming cost V 6 bases and J 3 bases, with 21 bases left between them. For Graves' hyperthyroidism to be stable, ophthalmopathy could not progress within 18 months. The entry originates in a study of T cells in Graves' hyperthyroidism and ophthalmopathy. Study overall: Prior to any treatment, at the point of initial diagnosis, peripheral blood was collected. Study-wide points: Appearing also in blood were most of the thyroid clonotypes expanded above 0.001.

Amplification yielded TCR beta CDR3 regions, with RNA transcripts as the source. A set of HTBI primers served as the primers for a first-round RT-PCR of the TCR CDR3. TCRdb reprocessed the multiplex PCR reads with MiXCR, giving one entry per CDR3 protein. The sample contains roughly 300,000 distinct CDR3 sequences, roughly 21% of which appear only once. Sequenced sample: blood. This sequence was found in a woman in her 50s with Graves' hyperthyroidism. The J gene is TRBJ2-7, the V gene TRBV20-1, with TRBD2 as a possible D gene (6 bases). The CDR3 here is CSAQLAYGGYYEQYF. The CDR3 DNA follows: TGCAGTGCACAACTAGCCTACGGAGGGTACTACGAGCAGTACTTC.